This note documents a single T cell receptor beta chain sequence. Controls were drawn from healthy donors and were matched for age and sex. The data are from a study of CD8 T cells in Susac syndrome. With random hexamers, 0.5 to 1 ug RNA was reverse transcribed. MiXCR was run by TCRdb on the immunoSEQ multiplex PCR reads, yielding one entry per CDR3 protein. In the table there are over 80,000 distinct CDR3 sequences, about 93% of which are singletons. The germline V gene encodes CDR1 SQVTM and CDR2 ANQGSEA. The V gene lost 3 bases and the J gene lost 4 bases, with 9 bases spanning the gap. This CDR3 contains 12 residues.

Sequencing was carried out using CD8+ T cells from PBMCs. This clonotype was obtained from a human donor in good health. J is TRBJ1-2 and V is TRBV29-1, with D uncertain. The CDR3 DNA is TGCAGCGTTGAGAGGGAAATCTATGGCTACACCTTC. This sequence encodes CSVEREIYGYTF.